What follows are 26 T cell receptor beta chains derived from one specimen sequenced in a study of T cells after yellow fever vaccination. TCRdb re-derived calls from the 5' RACE reads in MiXCR, one entry per CDR3 protein. Among 200,000 to 300,000 distinct CDR3 sequences listed, more than 6.5% were seen once. The sample was CD4+ T cells sorted from PBMCs, taken on the day of the yellow fever booster vaccination. The receptors stem from a man under 40 who received the YFV17D yellow fever vaccine.

This clonotype appeared a few times. V gene TRBV5-1 combines with J gene TRBJ2-2; D possibly corresponds to TRBD2 (6 bases). This CDR3 region has 14 residues. Trimming removed 9 bases from V and 3 bases from J, with 15 bases in between. CDR1 is SGHRS and CDR2 is YFSETQ in the germline V gene. The CDR3 DNA is TGCGCCACCCCCAGGGAGGTCCACACCGGGGAGCTGTTTTTT. Amino acid sequence: CATPREVHTGELFF.

Many counts were recorded for this clonotype. The chain joins TRBV12-3 or TRBV12-4 to TRBJ2-1; possible D gene TRBD1, 5 bases. The CDR3 runs 14 residues. Trimming pared 3 bases from V and 10 bases from J, leaving 16 bases between. The CDR3 sequence: CASSFKRNSGEQFF. CDR3 bases: TGTGCCAGCAGTTTTAAACGAAACTCAGGGGAGCAGTTCTTC.

In nucleotides, the CDR3 is TGCGCCAGCAGCGGTCTAGCGGGAGGGCCAGCTGAGCAGTTCTTC. It translates to CASSGLAGGPAEQFF. The chain carries TRBV5-1 and TRBJ2-1, with TRBD2 matching over 12 bases. Germline loops: CDR1 SGHRS, CDR2 YFSETQ. V lost 4 bases and J lost 9; bases outside the gene matches: 8. CDR3 size: 15 residues.

The chain carries TRBV29-1 and TRBJ2-1; D is unclear. Trimming took 7 bases from V and 5 from J, leaving 15 bases between them. The germline CDR1 and CDR2 sequences are SQVTM and ANQGSEA. This CDR3 has 13 amino acids. CDR3 nucleotide sequence: TGCAGCGGCCGGAAGGTCAGTGACAATGAGCAGTTCTTC. It translates to CSGRKVSDNEQFF.

This clonotype was found many times. This rearrangement joins TRBV28 to TRBJ1-1; the match to TRBD1 covers 9 bases. The CDR3 sequence is 16 residues long. Per germline, CDR1 MDHEN and CDR2 SYDVKM. Losses at the gene ends were 2 bases for V and 5 bases for J; bases not matched to a gene: 9. The CDR3 sequence is CASSLGAGTGLTEAFF. For the CDR3, the DNA is TGTGCCAGCAGTTTAGGGGCCGGGACAGGGCTTACTGAAGCTTTCTTT.

This clonotype was picked up a small number of times. The genes are TRBV6-1 and TRBJ1-5, with no clear D. The CDR3 is 15 residues long. From germline, CDR1 is MNHNS and CDR2 SASEGT. The V gene lost 0 bases and the J gene lost 4 bases, with 10 bases spanning the gap. The CDR3 loop reads CASSEAAGGNQPQHF. DNA for the CDR3: TGTGCCAGCAGTGAAGCAGCGGGTGGGAATCAGCCCCAGCATTTT.

The table lists this clonotype with a few counts. The gene calls are TRBV4-2 and TRBJ1-4; no reliable D call. The CDR3 has 17 residues. V dropped 0 bases and J dropped 0 bases, with 11 bases sitting between them. Germline V lookup: CDR1 LGHNA, CDR2 YNFKEQ. This CDR3 is CASSQDRASSTNEKLFF. For the CDR3, the DNA is TGTGCCAGCAGCCAAGATCGGGCTTCCTCAACTAATGAAAAACTGTTTTTT.

This clonotype appeared many times. This chain uses TRBV10-3 with TRBJ2-1; TRBD2 is a possible D gene (5 bases). The CDR3 runs 12 residues. Trimming stripped 4 bases from V and 11 bases from J, with 12 bases between. Looked up from germline, CDR1 is ENHRY and CDR2 is SYGVKD. The CDR3, as DNA: TGTGCCATCAGTGCTGAGGGTGGAAAGCAGTTCTTC. Protein: CAISAEGGKQFF.

Many counts were recorded for this clonotype. This chain connects TRBV20-1 to TRBJ2-3; D might be TRBD2 (6 bases). V dropped 5 bases and J dropped 3 bases, with 18 bases sitting between them. Per the germline V gene, CDR1 is DFQATT and CDR2 is SNEGSKA (reference sequence). The CDR3 has 15 residues. CDR3 in DNA: TGCAGTGCTCGAGCTGCCCGGGAGAAGACAGATACGCAGTATTTT. Amino acids: CSARAAREKTDTQYF.

This clonotype was counted many times. The chain joins TRBV6-1 to TRBJ2-7, with 7 bases lining up with TRBD1. The ends lost 2 bases at V and 3 bases at J; junction bases unmatched: 4. This CDR3 has 14 amino acids. Germline V gene sequence: CDR1 MNHNS, CDR2 SASEGT. This CDR3 reads CASSERAGGYEQYF. The CDR3 coding sequence is TGTGCCAGCAGTGAAAGGGCAGGGGGCTACGAGCAGTACTTC.

This clonotype was seen only a few times. V and J are TRBV5-1 and TRBJ2-3, with 11 nucleotides matching TRBD2. Germline values: CDR1 SGHRS, CDR2 YFSETQ. With V trimmed by 7 bases and J by 4 bases, 20 bases remained unmatched. The CDR3 is 19 residues long. CDR3 DNA sequence: TGCGCCAGCTCCTTCGTGGGGCTAGCGGGAGGAGTAGGGGCAGATACGCAGTATTTT. Amino acids: CASSFVGLAGGVGADTQYF.

This clonotype was seen many times. The chain has TRBV6-5 and TRBJ2-7, with TRBD1 as a possible D gene (6 bases). CDR1 is MNHEY, CDR2 SVGAGI, per germline. Trimming stripped 2 bases from V and 8 bases from J, with 16 bases between. The CDR3 covers 14 residues. The chain's CDR3 is CASSYGTPGQKQYF. The CDR3, as DNA: TGTGCCAGCAGTTACGGGACACCTGGACAGAAGCAGTACTTC.

This clonotype was counted ten times or more. The gene calls are TRBV12-3 or TRBV12-4 and TRBJ2-5, with 8 bases lining up with TRBD1. Losses at the gene ends were 8 bases for V and 4 bases for J; bases not matched to a gene: 12. The CDR3 consists of 15 residues. The chain's CDR3 is CASAADRGEVETQYF. In DNA form, the CDR3 reads TGTGCCAGCGCGGCCGACAGGGGAGAGGTAGAGACCCAGTACTTC.

V and J are TRBV7-8 and TRBJ2-1, with 16 bases aligning to TRBD2. This CDR3 contains 15 residues. Unmatched junction bases numbered 4, after V lost 7 bases and J lost 7 bases. Looked up from germline, CDR1 is SGHVS and CDR2 is FQNEAQ. CDR3 loop: CASTRGLAGGNEQFF. CDR3 bases: TGTGCCAGCACCAGGGGACTAGCGGGAGGGAATGAGCAGTTCTTC.

Many counts were recorded for this clonotype. CDR3 in DNA: TGTGCCAGCAGCGCACGAACGAACACCGGGGAGCTGTTTTTT. Translating gives CASSARTNTGELFF. V gene TRBV9 combines with J gene TRBJ2-2; D is ambiguous. The CDR3 contains 14 residues. V was trimmed by 3 bases and J by 0 bases, leaving 6 bases between them. CDR1 and CDR2 (germline): SGDLS, YYNGEE. Filled out from reference TRBV9 and TRBJ2-2, the complete variable domain reads DSGVTQTPKHLITATGQRVTLRCSPRSGDLSVYWYQQSLDQGLQFLIQYYNGEERAKGNILERFSAQQFPDLHSELNLSSLELGDSALYFCASSARTNTGELFFGEGSRLTVL.

This clonotype was counted only a few times. V and J are TRBV27 and TRBJ2-3; the D call may be TRBD1 or TRBD2 (6 bases each). Germline V gene lookup returns CDR1 MNHEY and CDR2 SMNVEV (reference sequence). Between the trimmed V and J ends, which lost 8 bases and 8 bases, there was a span of 20 bases. The CDR3 is 14 residues long. The CDR3 loop is CASLESGPRGTQYF. CDR3 DNA sequence: TGTGCCAGCCTCGAAAGCGGGCCCAGGGGTACGCAGTATTTT.

This clonotype was picked up many times. The chain carries TRBV3-1 and TRBJ2-7; unclear D gene. Germline V CDR1 and CDR2: LGHDT, YNNKEL (reference sequence). The CDR3 extends over 11 amino acids. V was cut by 1 base and J by 7 bases, with 5 bases left in between. CDR3 sequence reads: CASSQGSEQYF. The CDR3 DNA sequence: TGTGCCAGCAGCCAAGGGTCGGAGCAGTACTTC.

This clonotype was seen repeatedly, ten times or more. V and J are TRBV5-1 and TRBJ2-2; 8 bases align to TRBD1. The V gene end was trimmed by 4 bases and the J gene end by 0 bases; junction bases not matched to a gene: 2. CDR3 length: 15 amino acids. CDR1 and CDR2 (germline): SGHRS, YFSETQ. In DNA form, the CDR3 reads TGCGCCAGCAGCCCGGACAGGGCGAACACCGGGGAGCTGTTTTTT. It encodes CASSPDRANTGELFF.

This clonotype was seen only a few times. The chain recombines TRBV29-1 with TRBJ2-3; 9 bases align to TRBD1. Germline values: CDR1 SQVTM, CDR2 ANQGSEA. The J segment lost 2 bases and the V segment lost 5 bases, leaving 8 bases of the junction unmatched. This CDR3 has 15 residues. CDR3 bases: TGCAGCGTTCCGTACAGGGGGCGCACCACAGATACGCAGTATTTT. It specifies CSVPYRGRTTDTQYF.

The sample holds many counts of this clonotype. The chain links TRBV7-9 to TRBJ2-4; D possibly corresponds to TRBD2 (6 bases). The V end lost 7 bases, the J end lost 6 bases, and 13 bases lay between the germline ends. Germline lookup yields CDR1 SEHNR and CDR2 FQNEAQ (reference sequence). The CDR3 loop spans 13 amino acids. The CDR3 sequence: CASKRVSGNIQYF. The CDR3 DNA reads TGTGCCAGCAAGCGGGTTTCGGGAAACATTCAGTACTTC.

This clonotype has only a few counts. This rearrangement joins TRBV7-2 to TRBJ1-5; D perhaps matches TRBD1 (5 bases). Between the trimmed V and J ends, which lost 8 bases and 9 bases, there was a span of 17 bases. The CDR3 has 13 amino acids. Germline CDR1 SGHTA, CDR2 FQGNSA. For the CDR3, the DNA is TGTGCCAGCTCAATGGGGGATCTTCGGCCCCAGCATTTT. Translating gives CASSMGDLRPQHF.

This clonotype showed up just a few times. The chain uses TRBV14 and TRBJ2-4; D might be TRBD2 (6 bases). Germline V lookup: CDR1 SGHDN, CDR2 FVKESK. V lost 0 bases to trimming and J lost 9 bases, with 9 bases between them. CDR3 length: 13 residues. DNA for the CDR3: TGTGCCAGCAGCCAAGATCTCGGGGGCATTCAGTACTTC. Translation: CASSQDLGGIQYF.

This clonotype has ten or more counts. CDR3 in DNA: TGTGCCAGCCAACCTGGGCGGAAAGAGACCCAGTACTTC. This gives the protein CASQPGRKETQYF. This rearrangement joins TRBV18 to TRBJ2-5; D call uncertain. Germline CDR1 and CDR2: KGHSH and LQKENI. CDR3 length equals 13 residues. V was shortened by 8 bases and J by 3 bases, with 13 bases between the two germline ends.

The V and J genes are TRBV9 and TRBJ1-6, with unresolved D. Germline lookup yields CDR1 SGDLS and CDR2 YYNGEE. Trimming pared 2 bases from V and 2 bases from J, leaving 11 bases between. The CDR3 sequence is 16 residues long. Here the CDR3 reads CASSVEVGTYNSPLHF. For the CDR3, the DNA is TGTGCCAGCAGCGTTGAAGTGGGCACCTATAATTCACCCCTCCACTTT.

This clonotype was found many times. V and J are TRBV5-1 and TRBJ2-7; D call uncertain. Germline lookup yields CDR1 SGHRS and CDR2 YFSETQ. The V and J ends lost 0 bases and 0 bases respectively, with 10 bases between them. The CDR3 extends over 15 amino acids. The DNA for the CDR3 is TGCGCCAGCAGCTTGGTGGGTCGGACCTCCTACGAGCAGTACTTC. Translated: CASSLVGRTSYEQYF.

The V gene is TRBV20-1, the J gene TRBJ2-7; D is unclear. The V and J ends lost 3 bases and 6 bases respectively, with 6 bases between them. Germline V CDR1 and CDR2: DFQATT, SNEGSKA (reference sequence). This CDR3 is 10 amino acids long. CDR3 region: CSASQIEQYF. For the CDR3, the DNA is TGCAGTGCTAGTCAAATCGAGCAGTACTTC.